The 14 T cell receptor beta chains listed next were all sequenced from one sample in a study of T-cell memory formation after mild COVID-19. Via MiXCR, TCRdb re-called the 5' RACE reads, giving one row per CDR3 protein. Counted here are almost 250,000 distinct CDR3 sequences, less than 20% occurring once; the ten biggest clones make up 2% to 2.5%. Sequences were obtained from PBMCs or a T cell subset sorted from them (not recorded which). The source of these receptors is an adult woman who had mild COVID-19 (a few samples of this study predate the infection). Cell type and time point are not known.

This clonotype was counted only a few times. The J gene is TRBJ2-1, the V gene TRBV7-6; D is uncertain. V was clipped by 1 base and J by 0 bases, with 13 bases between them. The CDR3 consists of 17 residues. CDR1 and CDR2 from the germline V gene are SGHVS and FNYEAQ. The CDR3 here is CASSLDERQSSYNEQFF. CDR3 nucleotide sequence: TGTGCCAGCAGCTTAGACGAGCGACAAAGCTCCTACAATGAGCAGTTCTTC.

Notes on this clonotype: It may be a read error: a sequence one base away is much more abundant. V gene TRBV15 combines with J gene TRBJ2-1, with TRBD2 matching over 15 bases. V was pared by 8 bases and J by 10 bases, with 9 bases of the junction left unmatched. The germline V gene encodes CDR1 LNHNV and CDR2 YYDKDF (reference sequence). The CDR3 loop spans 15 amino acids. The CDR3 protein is CATCTGGLAGGEQFF. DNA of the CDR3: TGTGCCACCTGCACCGGGGGACTAGCGGGGGGAGAGCAGTTCTTC.

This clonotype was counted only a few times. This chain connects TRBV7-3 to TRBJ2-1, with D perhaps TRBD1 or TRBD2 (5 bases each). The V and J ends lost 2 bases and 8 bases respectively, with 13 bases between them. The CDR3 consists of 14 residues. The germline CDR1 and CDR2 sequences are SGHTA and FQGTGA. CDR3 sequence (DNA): TGTGCCAGCAGCTTACAGGGAGTAGGGGATGAGCAGTTCTTC. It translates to CASSLQGVGDEQFF.

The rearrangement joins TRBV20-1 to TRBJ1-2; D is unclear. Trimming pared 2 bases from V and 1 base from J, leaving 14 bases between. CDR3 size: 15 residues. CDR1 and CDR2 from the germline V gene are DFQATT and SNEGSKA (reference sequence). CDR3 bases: TGCAGTGCTAGACTTCGCGGAGGAAGTAACTATGGCTACACCTTC. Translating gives CSARLRGGSNYGYTF.

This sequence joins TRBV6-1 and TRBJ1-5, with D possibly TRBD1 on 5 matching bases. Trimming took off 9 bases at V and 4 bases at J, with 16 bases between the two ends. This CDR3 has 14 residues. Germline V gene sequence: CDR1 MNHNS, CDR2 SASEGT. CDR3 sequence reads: CASARTIGNQPQHF. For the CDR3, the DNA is TGTGCCAGTGCCCGGACAATAGGGAATCAGCCCCAGCATTTT.

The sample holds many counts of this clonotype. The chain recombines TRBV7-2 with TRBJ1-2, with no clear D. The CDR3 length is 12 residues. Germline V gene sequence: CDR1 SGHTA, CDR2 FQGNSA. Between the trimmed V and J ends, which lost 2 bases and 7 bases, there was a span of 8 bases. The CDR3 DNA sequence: TGTGCCAGCAGCTTACTGACATTTGGCTACACCTTC. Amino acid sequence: CASSLLTFGYTF. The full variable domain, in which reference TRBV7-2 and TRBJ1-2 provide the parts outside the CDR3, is GAGVSQSPSNKVTEKGKDVELRCDPISGHTALYWYRQSLGQGLEFLIYFQGNSAPDKSGLPSDRFSAERTGGSVSTLTIQRTQQEDSAVYLCASSLLTFGYTFGSGTRLTVV.

CDR3 in DNA: TGTGCCAGCAGCCAAGGGAATACCGGGACAAGAAACACCGGGGAGCTGTTTTTT. Its translation is CASSQGNTGTRNTGELFF. The V call is TRBV4-2, the J call TRBJ2-2, with D possibly matching TRBD1 (6 bases). V was pared by 1 base and J by 2 bases, with 17 bases between. The CDR3 is 18 residues long. Germline V CDR1 and CDR2: LGHNA, YNFKEQ.

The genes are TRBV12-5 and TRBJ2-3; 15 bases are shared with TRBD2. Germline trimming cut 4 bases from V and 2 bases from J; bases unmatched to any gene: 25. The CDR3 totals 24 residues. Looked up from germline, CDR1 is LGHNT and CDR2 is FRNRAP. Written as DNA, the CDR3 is TGTGCTAGTGGTTCGGCCCCCTTGCGCAGGGGACTAGCGGGGGGCCCGGTCCACACAGATACGCAGTATTTT. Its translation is CASGSAPLRRGLAGGPVHTDTQYF.

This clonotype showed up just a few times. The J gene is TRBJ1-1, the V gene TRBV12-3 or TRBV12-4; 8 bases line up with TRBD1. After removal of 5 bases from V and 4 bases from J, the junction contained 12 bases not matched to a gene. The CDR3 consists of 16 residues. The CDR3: CASSDTGQGLRTEAFF. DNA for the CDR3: TGTGCCAGCAGTGATACAGGACAGGGATTACGCACTGAAGCTTTCTTT.

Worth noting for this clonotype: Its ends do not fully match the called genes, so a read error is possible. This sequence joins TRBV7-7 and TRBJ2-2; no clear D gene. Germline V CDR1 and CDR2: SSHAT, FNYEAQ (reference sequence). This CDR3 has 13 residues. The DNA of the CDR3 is TGTGCTAGCAGCCCCAGTCGCACCGGGGAGCTGTTTTTT. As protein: CASSPSRTGELFF. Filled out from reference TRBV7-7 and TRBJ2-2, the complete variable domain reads GAGVSQSPRYKVTKRGQDVTLRCDPISSHATLYWYQQALGQGPEFLTYFNYEAQPDKSGLPSDRFSAERPEGSISTLTIQRTEQRDSAMYRCASSPSRTGELFFGEGSRLTVL.

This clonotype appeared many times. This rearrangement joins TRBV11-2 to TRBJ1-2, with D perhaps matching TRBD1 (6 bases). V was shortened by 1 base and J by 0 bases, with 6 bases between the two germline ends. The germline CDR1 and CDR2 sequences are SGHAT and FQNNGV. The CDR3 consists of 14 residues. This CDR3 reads CASSLAGANYGYTF. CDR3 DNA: TGTGCCAGCAGCTTAGCAGGGGCTAACTATGGCTACACCTTC.

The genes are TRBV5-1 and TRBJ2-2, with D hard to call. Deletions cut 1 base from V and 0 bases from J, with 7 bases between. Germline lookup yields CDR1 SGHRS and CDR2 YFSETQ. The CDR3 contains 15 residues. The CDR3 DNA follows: TGCGCCAGCAGCTTGCCAGGCGCGAACACCGGGGAGCTGTTTTTT. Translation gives CASSLPGANTGELFF.

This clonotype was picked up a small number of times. CDR3 in amino acids: CSVEGLYSGGAGNEQFF. The CDR3 DNA sequence: TGCAGCGTTGAAGGGTTATATAGCGGGGGGGCCGGGAATGAGCAGTTCTTC. The chain employs TRBV29-1 and TRBJ2-1; 11 positions match TRBD2. This CDR3 is built from 17 residues. Germline V CDR1 and CDR2: SQVTM, ANQGSEA. The J segment lost 7 bases and the V segment lost 1 base, leaving 12 bases of the junction unmatched.

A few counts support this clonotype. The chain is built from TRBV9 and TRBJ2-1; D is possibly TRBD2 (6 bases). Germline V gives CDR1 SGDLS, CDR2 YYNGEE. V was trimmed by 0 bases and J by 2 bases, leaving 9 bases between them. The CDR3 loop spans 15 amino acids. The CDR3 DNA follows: TGTGCCAGCAGCGTAGGCGGAGGGGCCTACAATGAGCAGTTCTTC. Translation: CASSVGGGAYNEQFF. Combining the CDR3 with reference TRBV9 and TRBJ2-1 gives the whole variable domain DSGVTQTPKHLITATGQRVTLRCSPRSGDLSVYWYQQSLDQGLQFLIQYYNGEERAKGNILERFSAQQFPDLHSELNLSSLELGDSALYFCASSVGGGAYNEQFFGPGTRLTVL.